This is a list of T cell receptor beta chains from one sample in a study of cytomegalovirus exposure and HLA in healthy donors. Assay: immunoSEQ multiplex PCR; the TCRdb copy retains only in-frame clones and omits some. Of around 200,000 clones in the sample, about three quarters were seen once. Sequenced material: PBMCs. The receptors were gathered from a woman aged 60-70 years in good health and CMV-seropositive. CDR3s include the opening cysteine and the closing phenylalanine or tryptophan. Fields, in order: V gene, J gene, D gene, clone size, CDR3 protein, CDR3 DNA. D genes are given only for firm matches. Expanded clones get a size class; other rows say once, few or many, or leave the size out.

V gene: TRBV6-1; J gene: TRBJ2-5; D gene: NA; clone size: NA; CDR3 protein: CASSRGSPETQYF; CDR3 DNA: TGTGCCAGCAGTAGGGGGTCCCCAGAGACCCAGTACTTC
V gene: TRBV4-1; J gene: TRBJ2-1; D gene: NA; clone size: few; CDR3 protein: CASSQAPGSSYNEQFF; CDR3 DNA: TGCGCCAGCAGCCAAGCCCCTGGGAGCTCCTACAATGAGCAGTTCTTC
V gene: TRBV7-2; J gene: TRBJ2-2; D gene: NA; clone size: NA; CDR3 protein: CASSSNQGRAGELFF; CDR3 DNA: TGTGCCAGCAGCTCTAACCAGGGTCGGGCCGGGGAGCTGTTTTTT
V gene: TRBV30; J gene: TRBJ2-2; D gene: NA; clone size: NA; CDR3 protein: CAWSPGGELFF; CDR3 DNA: TGTGCCTGGAGCCCCGGTGGGGAGCTGTTTTTT
V gene: TRBV6-5; J gene: TRBJ1-4; D gene: TRBD1; clone size: NA; CDR3 protein: CASRRTGFSNEKLFF; CDR3 DNA: TGTGCCAGCAGACGGACAGGGTTTTCTAATGAAAAACTGTTTTTT
V gene: TRBV7-8; J gene: TRBJ1-2; D gene: NA; clone size: NA; CDR3 protein: CASSPPGEGVYGYTF; CDR3 DNA: TGTGCCAGCAGCCCCCCCGGGGAAGGTGTATATGGCTACACCTTC
V gene: TRBV14; J gene: TRBJ1-3; D gene: NA; clone size: NA; CDR3 protein: CASSQDLRDGNTIYF; CDR3 DNA: TGTGCCAGCAGCCAAGATCTCAGGGATGGAAACACCATATATTTT
V gene: TRBV2; J gene: TRBJ1-1; D gene: NA; clone size: NA; CDR3 protein: CASSESSATEAFF; CDR3 DNA: TGTGCCAGCAGTGAAAGTAGTGCCACTGAAGCTTTCTTT
V gene: TRBV7-8; J gene: TRBJ2-7; D gene: TRBD1; clone size: NA; CDR3 protein: CASSPTNRGEQYF; CDR3 DNA: TGTGCCAGCAGCCCTACTAACAGGGGGGAGCAGTACTTC
V gene: TRBV5-4; J gene: TRBJ1-1; D gene: NA; clone size: few; CDR3 protein: CASSNGQMNTEAFF; CDR3 DNA: TGTGCCAGCAGCAACGGACAGATGAACACTGAAGCTTTCTTT
V gene: TRBV14; J gene: TRBJ2-3; D gene: TRBD1; clone size: NA; CDR3 protein: CASSRPGQGDTQYF; CDR3 DNA: TGTGCCAGCAGCCGCCCGGGACAGGGAGATACGCAGTATTTT
V gene: TRBV30; J gene: TRBJ1-2; D gene: TRBD1; clone size: NA; CDR3 protein: CAWSFGQGAGYTF; CDR3 DNA: TGTGCCTGGAGTTTTGGACAGGGGGCTGGCTACACCTTC
V gene: TRBV9; J gene: TRBJ2-5; D gene: TRBD1; clone size: few; CDR3 protein: CASSVVGTAQETQYF; CDR3 DNA: TGTGCCAGCAGCGTAGTAGGGACAGCCCAAGAGACCCAGTACTTC
V gene: TRBV7-9; J gene: TRBJ2-1; D gene: TRBD2; clone size: NA; CDR3 protein: CASSLGIAGGYNEQFF; CDR3 DNA: TGTGCCAGCAGCTTAGGTATAGCGGGGGGGTACAATGAGCAGTTCTTC
V gene: TRBV30; J gene: TRBJ2-6; D gene: NA; clone size: NA; CDR3 protein: CAWISGINVLTF; CDR3 DNA: TGTGCCTGGATCTCGGGAATTAACGTCCTGACTTTC
V gene: TRBV4-2; J gene: TRBJ1-2; D gene: NA; clone size: NA; CDR3 protein: CASSQDWQVRGYTF; CDR3 DNA: TGTGCCAGCAGCCAAGATTGGCAGGTGCGTGGCTACACCTTC
V gene: TRBV5-1; J gene: TRBJ2-7; D gene: NA; clone size: NA; CDR3 protein: CASSLTWTTPPEQYF; CDR3 DNA: TGCGCCAGCAGCTTGACGTGGACTACCCCTCCCGAGCAGTACTTC
V gene: TRBV9; J gene: TRBJ2-5; D gene: TRBD2; clone size: NA; CDR3 protein: CASSRTSGGAPGETQYF; CDR3 DNA: TGTGCCAGCAGTAGGACTAGCGGGGGCGCCCCTGGGGAGACCCAGTACTTC
V gene: TRBV28; J gene: TRBJ1-2; D gene: TRBD1; clone size: NA; CDR3 protein: CASSPTFGDRVSSYGYTF; CDR3 DNA: TGTGCCAGCAGTCCCACCTTTGGGGACAGGGTGTCTAGCTATGGCTACACCTTC
V gene: TRBV2; J gene: TRBJ1-4; D gene: TRBD1; clone size: NA; CDR3 protein: CASSGSGTGEKLFF; CDR3 DNA: TGTGCCAGCAGTGGATCCGGGACAGGGGAAAAACTGTTTTTT
V gene: TRBV7-9; J gene: TRBJ2-3; D gene: NA; clone size: once; CDR3 protein: CSSSSPWGGPSTDTQYF; CDR3 DNA: TGTTCCAGCAGCTCGCCCTGGGGAGGCCCTAGCACAGATACGCAGTATTTT
V gene: TRBV5-6; J gene: TRBJ1-4; D gene: NA; clone size: few; CDR3 protein: CASSRPIQGTNEKLFF; CDR3 DNA: TGTGCCAGCAGCCGACCAATCCAGGGGACTAATGAAAAACTGTTTTTT
V gene: TRBV28; J gene: TRBJ1-5; D gene: TRBD1; clone size: NA; CDR3 protein: CASRRSPIWDRVNQPQHF; CDR3 DNA: TGTGCCAGCAGAAGAAGTCCGATATGGGACAGGGTAAATCAGCCCCAGCATTTT
V gene: TRBV2; J gene: TRBJ2-6; D gene: TRBD1; clone size: few; CDR3 protein: CASSEQDRGLLTF; CDR3 DNA: TGTGCCAGCAGTGAACAGGACAGGGGGCTCCTGACTTTC
V gene: TRBV19; J gene: TRBJ2-7; D gene: NA; clone size: NA; CDR3 protein: CASSITSRGSFQYF; CDR3 DNA: TGTGCCAGTAGTATTACTAGTCGGGGATCTTTTCAGTACTTC
V gene: TRBV6-5; J gene: TRBJ2-7; D gene: NA; clone size: once; CDR3 protein: CASSQGTGSSYEQYF; CDR3 DNA: TGTGCCAGCAGTCAGGGTACCGGGAGCTCCTACGAGCAGTACTTC
V gene: TRBV5-1; J gene: TRBJ2-1; D gene: TRBD1; clone size: NA; CDR3 protein: CASSFNTGGAHNEQFF; CDR3 DNA: TGCGCCAGCAGCTTTAATACAGGGGGCGCCCACAATGAGCAGTTCTTC
V gene: TRBV30; J gene: TRBJ1-1; D gene: NA; clone size: NA; CDR3 protein: CAWTRVAGAFF; CDR3 DNA: TGTGCCTGGACGAGGGTCGCAGGAGCTTTCTTT
V gene: TRBV5-1; J gene: TRBJ1-5; D gene: TRBD1; clone size: NA; CDR3 protein: CASSLEGGARQPQHF; CDR3 DNA: TGCGCCAGCAGCTTGGAAGGGGGCGCAAGGCAGCCCCAGCATTTT
V gene: TRBV30; J gene: TRBJ1-1; D gene: NA; clone size: once; CDR3 protein: CAWGPGAGTEAFF; CDR3 DNA: TGTGCCTGGGGGCCAGGGGCTGGCACTGAAGCTTTCTTT
V gene: TRBV19; J gene: TRBJ2-7; D gene: TRBD2; clone size: NA; CDR3 protein: CASKEQTGGPYEQYF; CDR3 DNA: TGTGCCAGTAAAGAGCAGACGGGAGGGCCCTACGAGCAGTACTTC
V gene: TRBV30; J gene: TRBJ2-1; D gene: TRBD1; clone size: NA; CDR3 protein: CAWSWGQGGNEQFF; CDR3 DNA: TGTGCCTGGAGTTGGGGACAGGGGGGAAATGAGCAGTTCTTC
V gene: TRBV28; J gene: TRBJ1-2; D gene: NA; clone size: few; CDR3 protein: CASSFRGNGYGYTF; CDR3 DNA: TGTGCCAGCAGTTTTAGGGGGAACGGCTATGGCTACACCTTC
V gene: TRBV18; J gene: TRBJ2-1; D gene: NA; clone size: few; CDR3 protein: CASSKTTRISYNEQFF; CDR3 DNA: TGTGCCAGCTCGAAAACGACAAGGATTTCCTACAATGAGCAGTTCTTC
V gene: TRBV30; J gene: TRBJ2-5; D gene: TRBD2; clone size: NA; CDR3 protein: CAWSRASGRAWKTQYF; CDR3 DNA: TGTGCCTGGAGTCGGGCTAGCGGGAGGGCCTGGAAGACCCAGTACTTC
V gene: TRBV7-3; J gene: TRBJ1-1; D gene: NA; clone size: few; CDR3 protein: CASSPEGQTEAFF; CDR3 DNA: TGTGCCAGCAGCCCGGAGGGGCAGACTGAAGCTTTCTTT
V gene: TRBV18; J gene: TRBJ1-2; D gene: TRBD1; clone size: NA; CDR3 protein: CASSPGQGGYTF; CDR3 DNA: TGTGCCAGCTCACCCGGACAGGGAGGCTACACCTTC